One and the same sample provided the 13 T cell receptor beta chains below, sequenced in a study of shared clonotypes between healthy human individuals. CD8 cells classed as naive were CD45RO-negative and positively selected for CCR7, excluding terminally differentiated effector memory CD45RA+ cells. Measured with immunoSEQ multiplex PCR; TCRdb has only the in-frame clones, and not every one. The repertoire has about 1,800,000 clones, around 96% of them found once; the top ten carry around 1%. Sequencing used naive CD8+ T cells sorted from blood. Source of these receptors: a man younger than 35 in good health.

The rearrangement joins TRBV28 to TRBJ2-7; tentatively, D is TRBD2 (7 bases). Germline V gives CDR1 MDHEN, CDR2 SYDVKM. Trimming removed 6 bases at V and 6 bases at J, with 18 bases between. The CDR3 is 14 residues long. CDR3 in amino acids: CASSHPPGGPEQYF. Written as DNA, the CDR3 is TGTGCCAGCAGCCACCCCCCGGGGGGCCCCGAGCAGTACTTC.

V is TRBV27 and J is TRBJ2-1, with D maybe TRBD2 (6 bases). V was cut by 10 bases and J by 2 bases, with 21 bases left in between. This CDR3 is built from 16 residues. CDR1 MNHEY and CDR2 SMNVEV come from the germline V gene (reference sequence). CDR3 nucleotides: TGTGCCACCCTCCCTCCCACGGGGGTACCCTACAATGAGCAGTTCTTC. This sequence encodes CATLPPTGVPYNEQFF.

This chain connects TRBV11-3 to TRBJ2-3; D possibly uses TRBD1 or TRBD2 (6 bases each). With 3 bases removed from V and 6 bases from J, the gap between germline ends came to 16 bases. This CDR3 is 15 amino acids long. The V gene's germline CDR1 is SGHNT and CDR2 YENEEA. CDR3 bases: TGTGCCAGCAGCTTTGGAGGGGGGCCGGCCGATACGCAGTATTTT. This codes for CASSFGGGPADTQYF.

The J gene is TRBJ2-3, the V gene TRBV11-2; D is uncertain. The CDR3 is 14 amino acids. Per germline, CDR1 SGHAT and CDR2 FQNNGV. The germline V and J ends were trimmed by 0 bases and 5 bases, with 9 bases remaining between them. CDR3 in amino acids: CASSLEVGQDTQYF. The DNA of the CDR3 is TGTGCCAGCAGCTTAGAGGTCGGGCAAGATACGCAGTATTTT.

Comments on this clone: Distinct nucleotide sequences in the sample also encode this CDR3. The chain links TRBV7-9 to TRBJ2-7, with TRBD2 identical over 14 bases. Germline V gene lookup returns CDR1 SEHNR and CDR2 FQNEAQ (reference sequence). With 6 bases clipped from V and 4 bases from J, the junction kept 5 bases outside the gene matches. The CDR3 loop spans 15 amino acids. CDR3 sequence: CASSPTSGGVYEQYF. The CDR3 coding sequence is TGTGCCAGCAGTCCGACTAGCGGGGGGGTATACGAGCAGTACTTC.

This chain joins TRBV4-1 and TRBJ2-2, with TRBD1 matching over 8 bases. This CDR3 comprises 17 residues. The germline V gene encodes CDR1 MGHRA and CDR2 YSYEKL. V trimming: 0 bases; J trimming: 1 base; junction bases outside the gene matches: 4. CDR3 nucleotides: TGCGCCAGCAGCCAAGATCGGACAGGGAAGAACACCGGGGAGCTGTTTTTT. Translating it yields CASSQDRTGKNTGELFF.

The chain uses TRBV5-1 and TRBJ2-2, with TRBD2 matching 8 bases. The V segment lost 1 base and the J segment 4 bases; nucleotides outside the gene matches: 12. The germline V gene has CDR1 SGHRS and CDR2 YFSETQ. This CDR3 spans 18 amino acids. The CDR3 is CASSLSPAGGDSTGELFF. Here the CDR3 DNA reads TGCGCCAGCAGCTTGTCGCCGGCGGGAGGAGATAGCACCGGGGAGCTGTTTTTT.

The V gene is TRBV2, the J gene TRBJ2-5, with D possibly being TRBD1 (5 bases). This CDR3 is built from 11 residues. Germline V gene lookup returns CDR1 SNHLY and CDR2 FYNNEI. Trimming cost V 8 bases and J 5 bases, with 9 bases left between them. The CDR3 coding sequence is TGTGCCAGCTGGGGCCGGGAGACCCAGTACTTC. It is translated as CASWGRETQYF.

This sequence joins TRBV6-5 and TRBJ2-2, with a tentative D call TRBD2 (6 bases). Germline V gives CDR1 MNHEY, CDR2 SVGAGI. V was cut by 0 bases and J by 3 bases, with 11 bases left in between. The CDR3 is 16 amino acids. CDR3 DNA sequence: TGTGCCAGCAGTTACTCGTGGGGGGAGCACACCGGGGAGCTGTTTTTT. This sequence encodes CASSYSWGEHTGELFF.

This rearrangement joins TRBV7-8 to TRBJ2-2, with D possibly matching TRBD1 (6 bases). CDR1 SGHVS and CDR2 FQNEAQ come from the germline V gene. This CDR3 is 16 amino acids long. V dropped 2 bases and J dropped 4 bases, with 14 bases sitting between them. This CDR3 reads CASSLMVTGGTGELFF. The CDR3 DNA reads as TGTGCCAGCAGCTTAATGGTGACAGGTGGCACCGGGGAGCTGTTTTTT.

This chain uses TRBV10-3 with TRBJ1-1, with no clear D. The length of the CDR3 is 13 residues. Looked up from germline, CDR1 is ENHRY and CDR2 is SYGVKD. The V and J ends lost 9 bases and 1 base respectively, with 12 bases between them. CDR3 sequence reads: CAIRVAANTEAFF. DNA of the CDR3: TGTGCCATTAGGGTGGCTGCGAACACTGAAGCTTTCTTT.

The chain uses TRBV6-6 and TRBJ2-3; D is perhaps TRBD1 or TRBD2 (5 bases each). The CDR3 runs to 16 residues. Germline V gives CDR1 MNHNY, CDR2 SVGAGI (reference sequence). Trimming stripped 2 bases from V and 4 bases from J, with 16 bases between. CDR3 loop: CASSYVVRGSADTQYF. The DNA of the CDR3 is TGTGCCAGCAGTTACGTCGTTCGGGGCTCGGCAGATACGCAGTATTTT.

In its sample, this clone was seen once. This sequence joins TRBV9 and TRBJ1-1; 9 bases are shared with TRBD1. Germline lookup yields CDR1 SGDLS and CDR2 YYNGEE. Unmatched junction bases numbered 7, after V lost 3 bases and J lost 1 base. The CDR3 is made up of 16 amino acids. CDR3 nucleotide sequence: TGTGCCAGCAGCGGCCGGGACAGGGAGGCGAACACTGAAGCTTTCTTT. Translation gives CASSGRDREANTEAFF.